The T cell receptor (beta chain) under discussion was sequenced for a study of shared clonotypes between healthy human individuals. Several immunoSEQ plates held equal portions of the genomic DNA taken from each subset. The method was immunoSEQ multiplex PCR; TCRdb's version includes in-frame clones alone and lacks a portion of them. Of approximately 720,000 clones in the sample, about 91% were seen once. Study-level findings and limits: Naive CD4 clonotype sharing across four donors was around 5%.

Terminally differentiated effector memory CD45RA+ cells were left out of the naive CD8 fraction, which was CD45RO-negative and positively selected for CCR7. Recent vaccinations or acute infections were absent in the healthy HIV-negative adult donors. This clone was counted a few times. The antigen remains unidentified. V was trimmed by 4 bases and J by 0 bases, leaving 7 bases between them. Germline V gene data show CDR1 as GTSNPN and CDR2 as SVGIG (reference sequence). The length of the CDR3 is 12 residues. Sequenced input: naive CD8+ T cells sorted from blood. J is TRBJ2-7 and V is TRBV30, with D possibly called TRBD1 or TRBD2 (5 bases each). The origin of this receptor is a man aged 30-40 years in good health. The CDR3 bases are TGTGCCTGGACAGGGAGCTCCTACGAGCAGTACTTC. Its protein is CAWTGSSYEQYF.